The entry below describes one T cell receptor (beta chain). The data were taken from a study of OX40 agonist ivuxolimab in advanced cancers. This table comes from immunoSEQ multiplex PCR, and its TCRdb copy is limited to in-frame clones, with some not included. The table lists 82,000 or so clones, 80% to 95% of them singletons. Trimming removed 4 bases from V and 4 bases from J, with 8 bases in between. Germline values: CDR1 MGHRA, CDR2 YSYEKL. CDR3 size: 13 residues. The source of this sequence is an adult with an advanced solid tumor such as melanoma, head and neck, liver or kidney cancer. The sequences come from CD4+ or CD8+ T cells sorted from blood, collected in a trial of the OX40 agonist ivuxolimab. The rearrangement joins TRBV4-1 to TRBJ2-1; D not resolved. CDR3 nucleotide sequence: TGCGCCAGCAGCCGCCAAAGGTACAATGAGCAGTTCTTC. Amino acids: CASSRQRYNEQFF.